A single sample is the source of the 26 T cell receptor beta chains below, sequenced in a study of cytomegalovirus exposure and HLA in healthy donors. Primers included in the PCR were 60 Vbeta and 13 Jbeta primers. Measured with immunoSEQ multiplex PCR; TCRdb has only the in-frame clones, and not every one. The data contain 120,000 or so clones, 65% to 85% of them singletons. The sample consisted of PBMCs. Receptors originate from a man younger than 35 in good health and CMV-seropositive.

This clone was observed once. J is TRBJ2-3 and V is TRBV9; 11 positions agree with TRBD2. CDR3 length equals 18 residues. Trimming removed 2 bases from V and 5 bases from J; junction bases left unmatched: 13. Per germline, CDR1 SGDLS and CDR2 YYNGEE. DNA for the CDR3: TGTGCCAGCAGCGTCCGAGGGGGGCTAGCGGGAGGTAGAGATACGCAGTATTTT. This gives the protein CASSVRGGLAGGRDTQYF.

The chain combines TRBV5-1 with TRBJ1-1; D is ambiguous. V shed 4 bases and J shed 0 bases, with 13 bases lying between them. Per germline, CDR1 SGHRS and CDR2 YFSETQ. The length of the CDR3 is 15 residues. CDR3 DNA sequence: TGCGCCAGCAGCCCAAAGCTCGGGATGAACACTGAAGCTTTCTTT. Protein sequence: CASSPKLGMNTEAFF.

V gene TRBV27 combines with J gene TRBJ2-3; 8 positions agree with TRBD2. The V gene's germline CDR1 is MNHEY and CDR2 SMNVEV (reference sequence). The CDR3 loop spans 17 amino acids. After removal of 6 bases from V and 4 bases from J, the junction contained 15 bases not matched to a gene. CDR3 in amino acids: CASSSPPRRGAPDTQYF. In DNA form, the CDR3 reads TGTGCCAGCAGCTCCCCTCCTCGGCGGGGGGCCCCAGATACGCAGTATTTT.

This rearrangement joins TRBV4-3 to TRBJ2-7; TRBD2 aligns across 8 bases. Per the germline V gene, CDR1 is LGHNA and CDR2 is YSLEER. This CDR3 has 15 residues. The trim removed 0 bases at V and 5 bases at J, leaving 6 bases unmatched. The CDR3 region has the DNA TGCGCCAGCAGCCAAGATCCGGGGGGGCTGGACGAGCAGTACTTC. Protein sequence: CASSQDPGGLDEQYF.

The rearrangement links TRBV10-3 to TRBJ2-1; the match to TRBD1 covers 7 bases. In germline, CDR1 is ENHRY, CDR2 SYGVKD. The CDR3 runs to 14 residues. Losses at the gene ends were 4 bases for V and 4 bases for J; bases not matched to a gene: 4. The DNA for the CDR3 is TGTGCCATCAGTGGACAGGGAACATACAATGAGCAGTTCTTC. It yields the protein CAISGQGTYNEQFF.

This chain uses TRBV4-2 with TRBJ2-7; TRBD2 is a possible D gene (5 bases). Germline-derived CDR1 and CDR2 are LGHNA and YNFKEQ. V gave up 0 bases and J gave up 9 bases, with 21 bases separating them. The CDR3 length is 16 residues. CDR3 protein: CASSQEVGGSTGGQYF. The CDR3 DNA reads TGTGCCAGCAGCCAAGAAGTCGGTGGGAGCACCGGCGGGCAGTACTTC.

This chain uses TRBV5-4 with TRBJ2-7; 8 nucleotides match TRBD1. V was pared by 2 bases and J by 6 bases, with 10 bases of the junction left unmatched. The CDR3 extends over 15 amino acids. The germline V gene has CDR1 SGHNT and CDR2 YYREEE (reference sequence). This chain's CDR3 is CASSFSGQGAIEQYF. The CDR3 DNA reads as TGTGCCAGCAGCTTTTCAGGCCAGGGGGCGATCGAGCAGTACTTC. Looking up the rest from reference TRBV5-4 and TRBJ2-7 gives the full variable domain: ETGVTQSPTHLIKTRGQQVTLRCSSQSGHNTVSWYQQALGQGPQFIFQYYREEENGRGNFPPRFSGLQFPNYSSELNVNALELDDSALYLCASSFSGQGAIEQYFGPGTRLTVT.

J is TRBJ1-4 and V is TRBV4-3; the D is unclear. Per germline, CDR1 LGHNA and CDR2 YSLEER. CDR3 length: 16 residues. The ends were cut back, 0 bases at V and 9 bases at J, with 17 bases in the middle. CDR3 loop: CASSQDLRVGNQKLFF. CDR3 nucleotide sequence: TGCGCCAGCAGCCAAGATTTGAGGGTTGGGAATCAAAAACTGTTTTTT.

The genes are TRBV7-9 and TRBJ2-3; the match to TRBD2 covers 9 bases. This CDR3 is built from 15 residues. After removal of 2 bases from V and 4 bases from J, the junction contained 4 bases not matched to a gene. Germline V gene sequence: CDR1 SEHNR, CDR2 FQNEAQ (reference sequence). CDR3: CASSLTASGADTQYF. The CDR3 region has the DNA TGTGCCAGCAGCTTAACGGCTAGCGGGGCAGATACGCAGTATTTT.

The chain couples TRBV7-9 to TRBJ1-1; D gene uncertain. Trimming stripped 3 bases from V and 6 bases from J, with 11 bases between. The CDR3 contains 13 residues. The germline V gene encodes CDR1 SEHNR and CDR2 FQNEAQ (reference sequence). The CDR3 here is CASSFPLSSEAFF. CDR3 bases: TGTGCCAGCAGCTTCCCTTTGAGCTCTGAAGCTTTCTTT.

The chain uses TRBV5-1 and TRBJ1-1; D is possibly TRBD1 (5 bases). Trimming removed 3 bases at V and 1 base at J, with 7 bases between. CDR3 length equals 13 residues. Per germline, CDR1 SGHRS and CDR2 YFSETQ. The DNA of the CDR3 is TGCGCCAGCAGCTGGGGGGGGAACACTGAAGCTTTCTTT. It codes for CASSWGGNTEAFF.

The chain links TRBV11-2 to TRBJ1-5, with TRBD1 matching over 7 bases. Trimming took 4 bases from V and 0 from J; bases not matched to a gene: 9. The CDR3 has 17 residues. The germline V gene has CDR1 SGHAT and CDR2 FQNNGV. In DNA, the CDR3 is TGTGCCAGCAGCTCCGGTATAGGGGGCTTTAGCAATCAGCCCCAGCATTTT. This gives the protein CASSSGIGGFSNQPQHF.

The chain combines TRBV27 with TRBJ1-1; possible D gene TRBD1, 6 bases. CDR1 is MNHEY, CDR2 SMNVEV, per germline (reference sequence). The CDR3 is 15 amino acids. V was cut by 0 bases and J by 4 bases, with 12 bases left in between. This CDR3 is CASSLSGGSGTEAFF. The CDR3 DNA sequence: TGTGCCAGCAGTTTATCTGGGGGCTCGGGCACTGAAGCTTTCTTT.

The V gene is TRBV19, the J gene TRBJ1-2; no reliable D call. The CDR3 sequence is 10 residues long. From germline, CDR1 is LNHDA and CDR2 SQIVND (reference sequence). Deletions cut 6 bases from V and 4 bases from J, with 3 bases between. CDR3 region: CASSSYGYTF. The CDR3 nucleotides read TGTGCCAGTAGCAGCTATGGCTACACCTTC.

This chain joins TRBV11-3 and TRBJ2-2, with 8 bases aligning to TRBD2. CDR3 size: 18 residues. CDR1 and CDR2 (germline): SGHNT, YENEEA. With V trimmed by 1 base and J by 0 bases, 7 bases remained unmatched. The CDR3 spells CASSLVGGGFANTGELFF. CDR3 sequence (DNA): TGTGCCAGCAGCTTAGTCGGCGGGGGGTTCGCGAACACCGGGGAGCTGTTTTTT. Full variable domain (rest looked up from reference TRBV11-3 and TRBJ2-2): EAGVVQSPRYKIIEKKQPVAFWCNPISGHNTLYWYLQNLGQGPELLIRYENEEAVDDSQLPKDRFSAERLKGVDSTLKIQPAELGDSAVYLCASSLVGGGFANTGELFFGEGSRLTVL.

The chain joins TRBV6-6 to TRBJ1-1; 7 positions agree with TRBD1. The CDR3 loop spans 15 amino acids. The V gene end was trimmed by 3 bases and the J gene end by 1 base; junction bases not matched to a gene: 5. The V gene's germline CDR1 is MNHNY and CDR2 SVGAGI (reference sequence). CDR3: CASSYTGTANTEAFF. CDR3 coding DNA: TGTGCCAGCAGTTATACCGGGACAGCGAACACTGAAGCTTTCTTT.

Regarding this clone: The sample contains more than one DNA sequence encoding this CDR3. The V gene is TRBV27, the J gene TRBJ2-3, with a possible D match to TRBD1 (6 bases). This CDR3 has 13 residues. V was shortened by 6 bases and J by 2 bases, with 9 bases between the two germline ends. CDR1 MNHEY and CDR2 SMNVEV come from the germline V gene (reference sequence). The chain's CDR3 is CASRGASTDTQYF. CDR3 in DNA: TGTGCCAGCAGGGGGGCGTCCACAGATACGCAGTATTTT.

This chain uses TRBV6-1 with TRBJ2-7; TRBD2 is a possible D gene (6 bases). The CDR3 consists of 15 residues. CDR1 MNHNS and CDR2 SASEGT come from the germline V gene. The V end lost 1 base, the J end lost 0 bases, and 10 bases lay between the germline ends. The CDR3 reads CASSEGGVLSYEQYF. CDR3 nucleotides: TGTGCCAGCAGTGAAGGGGGGGTTCTCTCCTACGAGCAGTACTTC.

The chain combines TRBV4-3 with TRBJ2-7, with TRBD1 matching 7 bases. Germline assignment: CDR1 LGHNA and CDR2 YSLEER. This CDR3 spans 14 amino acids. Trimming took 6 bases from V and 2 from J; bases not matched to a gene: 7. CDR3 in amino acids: CASSPGTETYEQYF. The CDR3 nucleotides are TGCGCCAGCAGTCCCGGGACAGAGACCTACGAGCAGTACTTC.

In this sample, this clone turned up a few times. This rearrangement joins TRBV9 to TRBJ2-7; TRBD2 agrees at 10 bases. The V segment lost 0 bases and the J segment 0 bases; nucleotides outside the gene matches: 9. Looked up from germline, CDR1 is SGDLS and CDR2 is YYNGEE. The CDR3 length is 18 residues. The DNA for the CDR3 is TGTGCCAGCAGCGTAGAAGCTAGCGGGGGATCTTACTCCTACGAGCAGTACTTC. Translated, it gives CASSVEASGGSYSYEQYF.

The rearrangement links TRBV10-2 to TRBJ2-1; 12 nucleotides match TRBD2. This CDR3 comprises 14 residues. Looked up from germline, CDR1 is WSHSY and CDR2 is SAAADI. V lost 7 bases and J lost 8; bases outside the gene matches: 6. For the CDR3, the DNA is TGCGCCAGCAATCTAGCGGGGGGGCTCCATGAGCAGTTCTTC. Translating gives CASNLAGGLHEQFF.

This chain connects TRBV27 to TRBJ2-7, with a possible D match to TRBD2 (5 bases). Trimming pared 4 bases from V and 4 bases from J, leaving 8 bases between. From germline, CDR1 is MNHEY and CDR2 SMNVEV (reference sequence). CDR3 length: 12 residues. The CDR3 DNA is TGTGCCAGCAGTTCCCCGGGATACGAGCAGTACTTC. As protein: CASSSPGYEQYF.

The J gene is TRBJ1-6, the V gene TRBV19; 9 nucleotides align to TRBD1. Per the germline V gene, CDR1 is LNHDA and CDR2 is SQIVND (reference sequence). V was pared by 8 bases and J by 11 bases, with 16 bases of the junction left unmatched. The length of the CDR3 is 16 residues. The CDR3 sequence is CASEAPGQGVGPPLHF. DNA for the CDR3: TGTGCCAGTGAGGCGCCGGGACAGGGCGTAGGTCCACCCCTCCACTTT.

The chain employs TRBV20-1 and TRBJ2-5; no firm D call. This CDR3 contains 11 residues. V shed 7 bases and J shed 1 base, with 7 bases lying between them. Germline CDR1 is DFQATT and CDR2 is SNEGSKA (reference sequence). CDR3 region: CSVGRQETQYF. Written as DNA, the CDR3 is TGCAGTGTTGGGCGCCAAGAGACCCAGTACTTC.

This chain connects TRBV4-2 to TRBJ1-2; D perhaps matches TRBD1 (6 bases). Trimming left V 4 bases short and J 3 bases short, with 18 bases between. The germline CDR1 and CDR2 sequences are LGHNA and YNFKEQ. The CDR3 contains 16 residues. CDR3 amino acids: CASSPEDGGGYYGYTF. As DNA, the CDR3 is TGTGCCAGCAGCCCGGAAGACGGCGGGGGCTACTATGGCTACACCTTC.

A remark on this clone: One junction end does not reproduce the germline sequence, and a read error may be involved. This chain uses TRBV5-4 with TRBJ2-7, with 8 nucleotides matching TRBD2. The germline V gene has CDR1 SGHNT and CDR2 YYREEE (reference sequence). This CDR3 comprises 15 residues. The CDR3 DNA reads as TGTGCTAGCAGCTTTCGTCTGGGACTAGCCTACGAGCAGTACTTC. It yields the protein CASSFRLGLAYEQYF.